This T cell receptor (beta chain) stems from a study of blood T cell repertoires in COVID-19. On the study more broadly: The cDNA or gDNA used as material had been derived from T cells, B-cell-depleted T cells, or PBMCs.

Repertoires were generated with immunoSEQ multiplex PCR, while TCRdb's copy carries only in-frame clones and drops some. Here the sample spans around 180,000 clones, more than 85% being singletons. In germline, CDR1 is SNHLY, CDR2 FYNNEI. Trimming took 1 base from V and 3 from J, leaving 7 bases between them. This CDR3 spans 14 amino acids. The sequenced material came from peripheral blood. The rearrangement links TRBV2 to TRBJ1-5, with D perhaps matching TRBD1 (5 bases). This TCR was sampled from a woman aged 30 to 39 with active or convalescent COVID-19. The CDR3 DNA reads TGTGCCAGCAGTGAAGAAGGGGCCAATCAGCCCCAGCATTTT. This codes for CASSEEGANQPQHF.